This record looks at one T cell receptor (beta chain) sequence and its context. What it binds is not known. Libraries were prepared by immunoSEQ multiplex PCR; TCRdb keeps only in-frame clonotypes and omits some of them. The repertoire has 87,000 or so clones, about 83% of them found once; the top ten carry around 1.5%. The germline CDR1 and CDR2 sequences are SGHTA and FQGNSA. This CDR3 comprises 15 residues. Trimming took 5 bases from V and 6 from J; bases not matched to a gene: 9. These data come from a study of OX40 agonist ivuxolimab in advanced cancers. Overall study context: Dose-escalation patients' cancers were hepatocellular carcinoma, melanoma, renal cell or head and neck cancer. Partial responses, seen in three patients, involved one hepatocellular carcinoma and two cutaneous melanomas. Study results and limitations: Expanded clones tended on average to be more numerous among CD8+ T cells than CD4+.

The rearrangement joins TRBV7-2 to TRBJ2-1; 8 positions match TRBD1. The clonotype was recovered from an adult with an advanced solid tumor such as melanoma, head and neck, liver or kidney cancer. The specimen comprised CD4+ or CD8+ T cells sorted from blood, sampled in a trial of the OX40 agonist ivuxolimab. The CDR3 nucleotides read TGTGCCAGCAGCCTCCCGGGACAGGCTTCCAATGAGCAGTTCTTC. As protein: CASSLPGQASNEQFF. The whole variable domain, remainder taken from reference TRBV7-2 and TRBJ2-1, is GAGVSQSPSNKVTEKGKDVELRCDPISGHTALYWYRQSLGQGLEFLIYFQGNSAPDKSGLPSDRFSAERTGGSVSTLTIQRTQQEDSAVYLCASSLPGQASNEQFFGPGTRLTVL.